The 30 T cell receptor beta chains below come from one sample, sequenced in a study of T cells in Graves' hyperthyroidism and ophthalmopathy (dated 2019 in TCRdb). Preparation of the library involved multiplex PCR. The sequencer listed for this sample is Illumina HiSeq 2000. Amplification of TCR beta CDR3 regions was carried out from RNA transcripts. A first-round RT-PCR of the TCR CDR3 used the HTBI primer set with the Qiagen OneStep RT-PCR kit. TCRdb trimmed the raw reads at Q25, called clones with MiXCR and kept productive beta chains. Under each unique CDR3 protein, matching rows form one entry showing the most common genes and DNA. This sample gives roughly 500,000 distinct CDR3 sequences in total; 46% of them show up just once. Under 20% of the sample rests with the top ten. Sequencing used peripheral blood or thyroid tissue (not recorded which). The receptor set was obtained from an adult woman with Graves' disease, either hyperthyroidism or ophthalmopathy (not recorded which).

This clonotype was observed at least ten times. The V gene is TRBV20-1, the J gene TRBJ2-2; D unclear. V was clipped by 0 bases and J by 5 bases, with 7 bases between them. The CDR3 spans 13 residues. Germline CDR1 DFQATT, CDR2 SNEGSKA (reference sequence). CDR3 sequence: CSARDSITGELFF. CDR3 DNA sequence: TGCAGTGCTAGAGATTCGATTACCGGGGAGCTGTTTTTT.

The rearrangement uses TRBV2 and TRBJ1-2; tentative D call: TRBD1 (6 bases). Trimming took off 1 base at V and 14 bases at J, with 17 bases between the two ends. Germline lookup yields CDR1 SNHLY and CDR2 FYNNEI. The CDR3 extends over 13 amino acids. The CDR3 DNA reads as TGTGCCAGCAGTGAAGTACAGGGATTTTTAGGGACCTTC. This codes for CASSEVQGFLGTF. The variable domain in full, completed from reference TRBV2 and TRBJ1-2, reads EPEVTQTPSHQVTQMGQEVILRCVPISNHLYFYWYRQILGQKVEFLVSFYNNEISEKSEIFDDQFSVERPDGSNFTLKIRSTKLEDSAMYFCASSEVQGFLGTFGSGTRLTVV.

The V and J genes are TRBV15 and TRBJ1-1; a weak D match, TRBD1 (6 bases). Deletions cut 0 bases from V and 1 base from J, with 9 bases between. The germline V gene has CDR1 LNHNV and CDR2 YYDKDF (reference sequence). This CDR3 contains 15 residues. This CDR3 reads CATSRERGANTEAFF. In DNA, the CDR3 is TGTGCCACCAGCAGAGAACGGGGGGCGAACACTGAAGCTTTCTTT.

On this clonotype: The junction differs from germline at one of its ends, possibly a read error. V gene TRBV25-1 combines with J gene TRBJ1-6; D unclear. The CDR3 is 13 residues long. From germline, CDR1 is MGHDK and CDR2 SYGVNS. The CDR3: CASSQRTNSPLHF. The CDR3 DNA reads TGCGCCAGCAGCCAAAGAACGAATTCACCCCTCCACTTT.

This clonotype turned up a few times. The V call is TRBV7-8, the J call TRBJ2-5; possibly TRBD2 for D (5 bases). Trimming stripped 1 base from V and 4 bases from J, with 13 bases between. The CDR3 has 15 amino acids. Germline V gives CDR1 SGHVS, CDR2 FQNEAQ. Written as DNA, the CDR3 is TGTGCCAGCAGCTTAGACGTCGGAGGCGGAGAGACCCAGTACTTC. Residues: CASSLDVGGGETQYF.

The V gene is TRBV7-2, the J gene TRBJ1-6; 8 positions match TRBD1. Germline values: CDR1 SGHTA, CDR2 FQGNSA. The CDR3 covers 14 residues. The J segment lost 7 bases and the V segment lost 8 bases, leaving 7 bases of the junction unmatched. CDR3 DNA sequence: TGTGCCAGCTACGACAGGGGAAAGAATTCACCCCTCCACTTT. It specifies CASYDRGKNSPLHF.

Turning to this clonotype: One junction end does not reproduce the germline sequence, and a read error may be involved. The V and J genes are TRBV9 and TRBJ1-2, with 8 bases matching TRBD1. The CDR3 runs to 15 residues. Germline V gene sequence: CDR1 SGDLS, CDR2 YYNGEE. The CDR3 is CASSEGGQENYGYTF. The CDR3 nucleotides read TGCGCCAGCAGTGAGGGGGGACAGGAGAACTATGGCTACACCTTC.

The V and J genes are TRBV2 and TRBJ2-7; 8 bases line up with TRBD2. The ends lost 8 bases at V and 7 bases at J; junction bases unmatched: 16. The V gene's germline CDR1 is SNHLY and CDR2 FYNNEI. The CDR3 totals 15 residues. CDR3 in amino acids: CASRGLEAGVSEQYF. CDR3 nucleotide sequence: TGTGCCAGCCGCGGTCTCGAAGCGGGAGTATCTGAGCAGTACTTC.

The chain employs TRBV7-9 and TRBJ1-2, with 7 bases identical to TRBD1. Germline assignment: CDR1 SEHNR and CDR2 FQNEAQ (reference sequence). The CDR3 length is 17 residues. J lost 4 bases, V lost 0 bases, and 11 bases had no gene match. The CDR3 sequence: CASSLAGRTTGVYGYTF. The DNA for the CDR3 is TGTGCCAGCAGCTTAGCTGGTCGGACTACAGGGGTCTATGGCTACACCTTC.

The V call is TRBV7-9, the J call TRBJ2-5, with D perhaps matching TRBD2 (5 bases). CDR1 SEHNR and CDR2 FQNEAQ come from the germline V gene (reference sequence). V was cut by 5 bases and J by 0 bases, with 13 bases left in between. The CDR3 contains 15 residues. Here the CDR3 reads CASSPDSLYQETQYF. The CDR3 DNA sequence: TGTGCCAGCAGCCCGGACTCCTTGTACCAAGAGACCCAGTACTTC. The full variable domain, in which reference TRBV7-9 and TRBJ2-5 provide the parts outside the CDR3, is DTGVSQNPRHKITKRGQNVTFRCDPISEHNRLYWYRQTLGQGPEFLTYFQNEAQLEKSRLLSDRFSAERPKGSFSTLEIQRTEQGDSAMYLCASSPDSLYQETQYFGPGTRLLVL.

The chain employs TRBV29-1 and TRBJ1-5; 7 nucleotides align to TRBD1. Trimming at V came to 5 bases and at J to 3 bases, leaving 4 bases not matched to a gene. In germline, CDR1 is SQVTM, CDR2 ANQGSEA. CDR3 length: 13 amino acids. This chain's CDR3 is CSVRQGNNQPQHF. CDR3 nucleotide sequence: TGCAGCGTTAGACAGGGAAACAATCAGCCCCAGCATTTT.

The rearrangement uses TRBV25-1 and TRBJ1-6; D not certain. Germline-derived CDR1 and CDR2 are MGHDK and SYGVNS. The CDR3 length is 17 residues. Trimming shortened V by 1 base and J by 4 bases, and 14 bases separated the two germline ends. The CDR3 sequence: CASSECRRVIYNSPLHF. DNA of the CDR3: TGTGCCAGCAGTGAATGTCGGAGGGTCATATATAATTCACCCCTCCACTTT. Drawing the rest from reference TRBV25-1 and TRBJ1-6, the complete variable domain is EADIYQTPRYLVIGTGKKITLECSQTMGHDKMYWYQQDPGMELHLIHYSYGVNSTEKGDLSSESTVSRIRTEHFPLTLESARPSHTSQYLCASSECRRVIYNSPLHFGNGTRLTVT.

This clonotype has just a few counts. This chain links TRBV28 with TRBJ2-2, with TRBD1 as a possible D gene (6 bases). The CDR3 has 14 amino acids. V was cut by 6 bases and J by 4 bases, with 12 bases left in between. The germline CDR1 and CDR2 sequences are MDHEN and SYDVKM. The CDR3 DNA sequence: TGTGCCAGCAGAACCGGACAGCTCACCGGGGAGCTGTTTTTT. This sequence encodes CASRTGQLTGELFF. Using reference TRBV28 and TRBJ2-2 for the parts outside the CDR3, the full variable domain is DVKVTQSSRYLVKRTGEKVFLECVQDMDHENMFWYRQDPGLGLRLIYFSYDVKMKEKGDIPEGYSVSREKKERFSLILESASTNQTSMYLCASRTGQLTGELFFGEGSRLTVL.

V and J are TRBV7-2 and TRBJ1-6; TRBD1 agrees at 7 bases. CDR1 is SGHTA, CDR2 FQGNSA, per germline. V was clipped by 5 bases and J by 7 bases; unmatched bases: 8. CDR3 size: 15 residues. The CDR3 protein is CASSPQGWENSPLHF. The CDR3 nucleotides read TGTGCCAGCAGCCCACAGGGGTGGGAAAATTCACCCCTCCACTTT.

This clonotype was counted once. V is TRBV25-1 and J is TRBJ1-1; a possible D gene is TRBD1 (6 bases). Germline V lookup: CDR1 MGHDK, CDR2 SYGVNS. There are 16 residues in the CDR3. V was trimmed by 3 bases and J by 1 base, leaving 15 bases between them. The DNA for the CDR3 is TGTGCCAGCAGTGATGGTTGGGGGGCGCGGAACACTGAAGCTTTCTTT. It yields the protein CASSDGWGARNTEAFF.

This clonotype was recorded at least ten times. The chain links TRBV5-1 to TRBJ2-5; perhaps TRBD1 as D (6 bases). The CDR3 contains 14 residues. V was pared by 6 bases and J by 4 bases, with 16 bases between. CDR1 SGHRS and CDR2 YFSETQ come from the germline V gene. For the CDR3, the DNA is TGCGCCAGCATCGAGGGGGTAGGAGGAGAGACCCAGTACTTC. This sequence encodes CASIEGVGGETQYF.

The DNA for the CDR3 is TGTGCCAGCAGATTTCCCAACAGGGTGGGCGGGGAGCTGTTTTTT. It is translated as CASRFPNRVGGELFF. V usage is TRBV12-3 or TRBV12-4 and J usage is TRBJ2-2; possible D gene TRBD1, 6 bases. There are 15 residues in the CDR3. V gave up 6 bases and J gave up 7 bases, with 18 bases separating them.

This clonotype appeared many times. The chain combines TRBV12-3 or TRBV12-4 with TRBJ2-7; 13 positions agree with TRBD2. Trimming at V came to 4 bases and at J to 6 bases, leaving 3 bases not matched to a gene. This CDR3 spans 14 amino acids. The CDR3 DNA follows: TGTGCCAGCAGTTCAACTAGCGGGAGGGCCGAGCAGTACTTC. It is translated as CASSSTSGRAEQYF.

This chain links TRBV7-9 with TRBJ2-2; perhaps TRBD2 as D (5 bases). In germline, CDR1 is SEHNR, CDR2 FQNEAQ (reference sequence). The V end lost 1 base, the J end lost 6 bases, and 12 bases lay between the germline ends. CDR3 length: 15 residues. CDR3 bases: TGTGCCAGCAGCTTAGTGGCTAGCAAGGCCGGGGAGCTGTTTTTT. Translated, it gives CASSLVASKAGELFF.

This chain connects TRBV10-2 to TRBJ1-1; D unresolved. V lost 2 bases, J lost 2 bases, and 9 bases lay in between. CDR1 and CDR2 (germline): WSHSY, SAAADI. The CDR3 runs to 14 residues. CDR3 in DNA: TGCGCCAGCAGTGAGACAGAGGGTAACACTGAAGCTTTCTTT. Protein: CASSETEGNTEAFF.

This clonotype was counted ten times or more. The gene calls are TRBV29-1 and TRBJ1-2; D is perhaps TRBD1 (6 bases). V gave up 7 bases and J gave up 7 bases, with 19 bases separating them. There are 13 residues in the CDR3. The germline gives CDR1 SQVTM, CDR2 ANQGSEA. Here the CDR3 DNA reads TGCAGCGGCCACAGGGACCCTGCTCCTGGCTACACCTTC. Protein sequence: CSGHRDPAPGYTF.

Written as DNA, the CDR3 is TGTGCCAGCAGACGCGGGAGTAGGGGCTACGAGCAGTACTTC. Protein product: CASRRGSRGYEQYF. J is TRBJ2-7 and V is TRBV12-3 or TRBV12-4; 7 bases match TRBD2. J gave up 3 bases and V 6 bases, and 8 bases lay outside the gene matches. This CDR3 is 14 amino acids long.

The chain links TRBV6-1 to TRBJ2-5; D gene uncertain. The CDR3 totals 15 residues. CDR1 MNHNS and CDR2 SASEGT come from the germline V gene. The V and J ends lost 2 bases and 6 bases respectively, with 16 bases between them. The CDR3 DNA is TGTGCCAGCAGTGAATTTACACGGACCGAACAGACCCAGTACTTC. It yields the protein CASSEFTRTEQTQYF.

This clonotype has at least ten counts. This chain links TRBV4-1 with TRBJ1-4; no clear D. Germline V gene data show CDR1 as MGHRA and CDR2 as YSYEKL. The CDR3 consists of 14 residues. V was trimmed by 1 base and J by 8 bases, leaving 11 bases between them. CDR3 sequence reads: CASSQGPVGEKLFF. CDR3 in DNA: TGCGCCAGCAGCCAAGGCCCCGTAGGGGAAAAACTGTTTTTT.

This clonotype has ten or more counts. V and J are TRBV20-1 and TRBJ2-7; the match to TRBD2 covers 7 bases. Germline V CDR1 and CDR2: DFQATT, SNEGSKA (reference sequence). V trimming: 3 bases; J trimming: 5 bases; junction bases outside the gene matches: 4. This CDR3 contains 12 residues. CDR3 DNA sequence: TGCAGTGCTAGCGGGAGGCGGGACGAGCAGTACTTC. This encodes CSASGRRDEQYF.

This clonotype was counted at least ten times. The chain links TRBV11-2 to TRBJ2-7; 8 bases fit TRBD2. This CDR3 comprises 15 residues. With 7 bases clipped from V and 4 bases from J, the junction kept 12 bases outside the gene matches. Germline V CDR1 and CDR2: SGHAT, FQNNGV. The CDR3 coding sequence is TGTGCCAGCACCCCCGGGGGCGGGAGGACGTACGAGCAGTACTTC. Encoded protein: CASTPGGGRTYEQYF. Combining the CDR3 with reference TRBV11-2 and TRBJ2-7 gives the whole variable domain EAGVAQSPRYKIIEKRQSVAFWCNPISGHATLYWYQQILGQGPKLLIQFQNNGVVDDSQLPKDRFSAERLKGVDSTLKIQPAKLEDSAVYLCASTPGGGRTYEQYFGPGTRLTVT.

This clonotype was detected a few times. The CDR3 here is CASRVRLAGTSGANVLTF. The CDR3 region has the DNA TGTGCCAGCAGGGTCCGACTAGCGGGAACGTCTGGGGCCAACGTCCTGACTTTC. The chain is built from TRBV6-5 and TRBJ2-6, with 11 bases identical to TRBD2. The CDR3 length is 18 residues. The ends lost 6 bases at V and 1 base at J; junction bases unmatched: 8. Germline CDR1 and CDR2: MNHEY and SVGAGI.

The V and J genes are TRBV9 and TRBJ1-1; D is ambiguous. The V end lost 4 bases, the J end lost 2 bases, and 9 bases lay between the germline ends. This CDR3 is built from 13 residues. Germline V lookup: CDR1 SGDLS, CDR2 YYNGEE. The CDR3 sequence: CASSSGSNTEAFF. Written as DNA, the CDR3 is TGTGCCAGCAGCTCCGGTTCCAACACTGAAGCTTTCTTT.

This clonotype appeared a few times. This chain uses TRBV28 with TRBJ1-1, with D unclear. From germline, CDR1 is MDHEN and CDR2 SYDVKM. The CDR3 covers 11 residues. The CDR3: CAIERGNEAFF. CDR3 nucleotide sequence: TGTGCTATCGAGAGAGGCAATGAAGCTTTCTTT.

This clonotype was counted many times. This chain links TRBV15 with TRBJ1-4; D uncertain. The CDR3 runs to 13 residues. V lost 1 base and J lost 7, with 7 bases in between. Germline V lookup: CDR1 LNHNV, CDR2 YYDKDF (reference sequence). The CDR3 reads CATSRGGSEKLFF. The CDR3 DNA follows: TGTGCCACCAGCAGAGGTGGTAGTGAAAAACTGTTTTTT.